The subject of this entry is one T cell receptor beta chain. The data belong to a study of blood T cell repertoires in COVID-19. Looking at the study overall: Whether acute or convalescent, the COVID-19 samples came from the United States, Italy and Spain.

There are 15 residues in the CDR3. V trimming: 5 bases; J trimming: 3 bases; junction bases outside the gene matches: 4. Germline V lookup: CDR1 LGHDT, CDR2 YNNKEL (reference sequence). TCRdb's copy holds only in-frame clones and misses some; the assay was immunoSEQ multiplex PCR. Here the sample spans roughly 190,000 clones, approximately 90% being singletons. V and J are TRBV3-1 (or the pseudogene TRBV3-2) and TRBJ1-5; 10 bases are a match to TRBD1. The sequence came from a woman aged 40 to 49 who had recovered from COVID-19. Sequencing was done on a sample of peripheral blood. The CDR3 nucleotides are TGTGCCAGCAGCTTGGGACAGGGGATCAATCAGCCCCAGCATTTT. Its protein product is CASSLGQGINQPQHF.